Following are 13 T cell receptor beta chains from one sample sequenced in a study of blood T cell repertoires in COVID-19. Clones were sequenced by immunoSEQ multiplex PCR, and TCRdb holds only the in-frame ones, with some missing. This sample has 70,000 or so clones; roughly 86% occur once, and the top ten carry around 3.9%. Sequencing was carried out using peripheral blood. The receptors originated from a man in his 70s with active COVID-19.

This clone is a singleton in its sample. This sequence joins TRBV4-3 and TRBJ2-7, with D perhaps matching TRBD1 (5 bases). The V end lost 0 bases, the J end lost 2 bases, and 11 bases lay between the germline ends. The germline CDR1 and CDR2 sequences are LGHNA and YSLEER. CDR3 length: 15 amino acids. The CDR3 nucleotides read TGCGCCAGCAGCCAAGATTGGGGCAGGGCCTACGAGCAGTACTTC. It specifies CASSQDWGRAYEQYF.

V and J are TRBV13 and TRBJ2-7; 10 nucleotides align to TRBD2. This CDR3 comprises 15 residues. V lost 5 bases and J lost 7; bases outside the gene matches: 11. Germline CDR1 is PRHDT and CDR2 is FYEKMQ (reference sequence). This chain's CDR3 is CASSARTSGWREQYF. The CDR3 nucleotides read TGTGCCAGCAGCGCCAGGACTAGCGGCTGGCGGGAGCAGTACTTC.

The chain has TRBV10-3 and TRBJ2-5, with D maybe TRBD1 (5 bases). The CDR3 contains 19 residues. The germline gives CDR1 ENHRY, CDR2 SYGVKD. With 4 bases removed from V and 0 bases from J, the gap between germline ends came to 24 bases. The CDR3 DNA reads TGTGCCATCAGTGGGTCCCCAGGGCGCGTGGGGTTCGACCAAGAGACCCAGTACTTC. Its translation is CAISGSPGRVGFDQETQYF.

V is TRBV3-1 (or the pseudogene TRBV3-2) and J is TRBJ2-1; 7 nucleotides agree with TRBD2. Germline values: CDR1 LGHDT, CDR2 YNNKEL (reference sequence). The junction had 11 bases not matched to a gene; V was cut back by 4 bases and J by 5 bases. The CDR3 sequence is 16 residues long. As DNA, the CDR3 is TGTGCCAGCAGCCCAAGACGGTCTAGCGGAGACAATGAGCAGTTCTTC. The encoded protein is CASSPRRSSGDNEQFF.

The chain combines TRBV7-3 with TRBJ2-3; weak D call: TRBD2 (5 bases). V dropped 11 bases and J dropped 0 bases, with 15 bases sitting between them. There are 14 residues in the CDR3. Germline V lookup: CDR1 SGHTA, CDR2 FQGTGA. This chain's CDR3 is CASKRVASTDTQYF. CDR3 nucleotide sequence: TGTGCCTCCAAGAGGGTAGCGAGCACAGATACGCAGTATTTT.

The chain is built from TRBV4-3 and TRBJ2-1; maybe TRBD2 (6 bases). With 0 bases removed from V and 1 base from J, the gap between germline ends came to 19 bases. CDR3 length equals 19 residues. Germline lookup yields CDR1 LGHNA and CDR2 YSLEER. DNA of the CDR3: TGCGCCAGCAGCCAAGACGGACCCACCCGCGGGATATCCTACAATGAGCAGTTCTTC. Translation gives CASSQDGPTRGISYNEQFF.

This chain connects TRBV7-9 to TRBJ1-4; 9 nucleotides line up with TRBD1. The CDR3 has 14 residues. Trimming at V came to 6 bases and at J to 7 bases, leaving 6 bases not matched to a gene. Germline loops: CDR1 SEHNR, CDR2 FQNEAQ (reference sequence). CDR3 residues: CASSTGGVGEKLFF. The CDR3 DNA follows: TGTGCCAGCAGTACAGGGGGCGTCGGTGAAAAACTGTTTTTT.

V is TRBV5-1 and J is TRBJ2-7, with D possibly being TRBD2 (6 bases). The CDR3 loop spans 14 amino acids. CDR1 is SGHRS and CDR2 is YFSETQ in the germline V gene. The ends were cut back, 4 bases at V and 0 bases at J, with 11 bases in the middle. In DNA, the CDR3 is TGCGCCAGCAGCAGGTTAGCGGCCTCCTACGAGCAGTACTTC. Its translation is CASSRLAASYEQYF. The whole variable domain, filled in from reference TRBV5-1 and TRBJ2-7, reads KAGVTQTPRYLIKTRGQQVTLSCSPISGHRSVSWYQQTPGQGLQFLFEYFSETQRNKGNFPGRFSGRQFSNSRSEMNVSTLELGDSALYLCASSRLAASYEQYFGPGTRLTVT.

The V call is TRBV11-3, the J call TRBJ2-3; 13 positions agree with TRBD2. V lost 5 bases and J lost 6; bases outside the gene matches: 8. The CDR3 extends over 16 amino acids. Germline V gene data show CDR1 as SGHNT and CDR2 as YENEEA. The DNA of the CDR3 is TGTGCCAGCAGCCCGGGACTAGCGGGGCCAACGGATACGCAGTATTTT. Residues: CASSPGLAGPTDTQYF.

This clone was found once. The rearrangement joins TRBV30 to TRBJ2-7; D possibly corresponds to TRBD2 (5 bases). Looked up from germline, CDR1 is GTSNPN and CDR2 is SVGIG (reference sequence). The CDR3 extends over 13 amino acids. Trimming removed 1 base at V and 7 bases at J, with 14 bases between. CDR3 amino acids: CAWSGAGPGEQYF. Here the CDR3 DNA reads TGTGCCTGGAGTGGGGCAGGCCCGGGGGAGCAGTACTTC.

The chain joins TRBV7-3 to TRBJ1-6; D remains ambiguous. Trimming removed 1 base from V and 14 bases from J, with 15 bases in between. Germline V gene sequence: CDR1 SGHTA, CDR2 FQGTGA. This CDR3 is 14 amino acids long. The CDR3 DNA follows: TGTGCCAGCAGCTTAAACCCCTCCGGCGGGGCCCTCCACTTT. It codes for CASSLNPSGGALHF.

The chain is built from TRBV11-2 and TRBJ1-2; no reliable D call. The CDR3 is made up of 15 amino acids. In germline, CDR1 is SGHAT, CDR2 FQNNGV. V lost 5 bases and J 3 bases, leaving 16 bases between the germline ends. The DNA for the CDR3 is TGTGCCAGCAGCCCAAGACACCCCGCCTACTATGGCTACACCTTC. Translated: CASSPRHPAYYGYTF.

Only one count was recorded for this clone. The J gene is TRBJ2-3, the V gene TRBV7-9; 8 bases agree with TRBD2. CDR1 and CDR2 from the germline V gene are SEHNR and FQNEAQ (reference sequence). The ends lost 7 bases at V and 1 base at J; junction bases unmatched: 13. There are 17 residues in the CDR3. CDR3 in DNA: TGTGCCAGCAACTCGGGGGGACTAGAGTTCGGCACAGATACGCAGTATTTT. Translation: CASNSGGLEFGTDTQYF.